This is a list of T cell receptor beta chains from one sample in a study of CD8 T cells in Susac syndrome. TCRdb re-derived calls from the immunoSEQ multiplex PCR reads in MiXCR, one entry per CDR3 protein. Here the sample spans approximately 110,000 distinct CDR3 sequences, 80% to 95% being singletons. The sequenced sample consisted of CD8+ T cells from PBMCs. These receptor sequences come from a human donor with multiple sclerosis. The CDR3 runs from the conserved cysteine through the conserved F or W.

v_call cdr3_aa
TRBV20-1 CSARSGGDNEQFF
TRBV12-3/TRBV12-4 CASSFYSSAHQETQYF
TRBV29-1 CSVEGTGLGETQYF
TRBV27 CASSLDRYNEQFF
TRBV27 CASRSQSSRGYGYTF
TRBV27 CASSPRGGDYGYTF
TRBV6-4 CATRGGYTF
TRBV20-1 CSARPRASNEKLFF
TRBV11-2 CASSSSGGLSGEQFF
TRBV24-1 CATSWTSNEQFF
TRBV5-1 CASSLGGDEQYF
TRBV5-1 CASSWGTEEGTQYF
TRBV3-1 CASSLTGQGAGGEQFF
TRBV7-9 CASRRQGDEQYF
TRBV19 CASTQTGDRNQPQHF
TRBV7-9 CASSSATGSKSPLHF
TRBV5-4 CASSPDYGYEQYF
TRBV5-6 CASSTARVATNEKLFF
TRBV27 CASSLSAGGGDGYTF
TRBV2 CASNIKLGGAGNTEAFF
TRBV7-6 CASSLVGRKTGELFF
TRBV9 CASSVGRRSGGEQFF
TRBV15 CATSRVGGRANEQFF
TRBV27 CASTLGGLTDTQYF
TRBV7-3 CASRSTGTQKETQYF
TRBV20-1 CSADSGSINEQFF
TRBV12-3/TRBV12-4 CASSFKAPRNQPQHF
TRBV20-1 CSALRTGGPIVEQFF
TRBV7-9 CASITLQAPYGYTF
TRBV27 CASRAGVWSNQPQHF
TRBV29-1 CSGTGNEQFF
TRBV24-1 CATSDSGTSNEQFF
TRBV4-1 CASSHNVAGNQPQHF
TRBV9 CASSVGAGLNTEAFF
TRBV30 CAWSVAGGGEQYF
TRBV7-9 CASSVPGLAGEREQFF
TRBV12-3/TRBV12-4 CASSLGWAGTGNTEAFF
TRBV4-1 CASSPRQGAAGELFF
TRBV29-1 CSVTDRVKGRTEAFF
TRBV3-1 CASSQNAGRSTEAFF
TRBV5-1 CASSLGQGASSGANVLTF
TRBV5-1 CASSLVSGGANEQFF
TRBV7-3 CASSFGRGGNNEQFF